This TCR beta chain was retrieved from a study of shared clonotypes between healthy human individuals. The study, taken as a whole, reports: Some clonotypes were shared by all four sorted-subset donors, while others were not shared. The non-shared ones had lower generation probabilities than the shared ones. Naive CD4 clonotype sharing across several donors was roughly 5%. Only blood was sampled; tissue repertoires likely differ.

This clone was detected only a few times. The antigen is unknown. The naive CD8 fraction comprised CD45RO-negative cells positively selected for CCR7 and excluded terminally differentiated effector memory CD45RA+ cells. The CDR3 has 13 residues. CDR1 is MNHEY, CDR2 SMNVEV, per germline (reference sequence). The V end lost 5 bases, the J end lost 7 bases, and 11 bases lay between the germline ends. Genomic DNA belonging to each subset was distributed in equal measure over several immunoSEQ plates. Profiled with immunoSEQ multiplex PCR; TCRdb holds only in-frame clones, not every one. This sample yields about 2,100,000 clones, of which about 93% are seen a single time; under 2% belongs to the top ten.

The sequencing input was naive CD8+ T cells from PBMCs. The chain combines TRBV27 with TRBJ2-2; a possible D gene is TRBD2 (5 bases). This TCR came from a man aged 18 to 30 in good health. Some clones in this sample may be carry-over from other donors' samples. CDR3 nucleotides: TGTGCCAGCAGTGCCACTAGAATCGGGGAGCTGTTTTTT. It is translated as CASSATRIGELFF.